These T cell receptor beta chains were read from a single sample in a study of siplizumab effects on memory and regulatory T cells. Produced via immunoSEQ multiplex PCR; TCRdb's table is partial and in-frame only. The data contain roughly 50,000 clones, over 90% of them singletons. Sequencing was done on a sample of CD8+ T cells sorted from blood. These TCRs come from a human donor in good health. Both conserved end residues are part of each CDR3. D genes are given only for firm matches. Where a row states a size, it is once, few, many or the class of an expanded clone; other rows omit it.

CDR3nt	CDR3aa	v_gene	d_gene	j_gene	abundance
TGCGCCAGCAGTGAGTCGGCTAGCGCATACTACGAGCAGTACTTC	CASSESASAYYEQYF	TRBV10-2	-	TRBJ2-7	-
TGCGCCAGCGGAGGGACCAAACACGAGCAGTACTTC	CASGGTKHEQYF	TRBV5-1	-	TRBJ2-7	-
TGTGCCAGCAGCGTTCTTACAGATACGCAGTATTTT	CASSVLTDTQYF	TRBV9	-	TRBJ2-3	once
TGTGCCAGTAGTACAAGAGCGGGAGAGGGGGAGTTCTTC	CASSTRAGEGEFF	TRBV19	TRBD2	TRBJ2-1	-
TGTGCCAGCAGCTTAGGAGACAGGGCTACCTACGAGCAGTACTTC	CASSLGDRATYEQYF	TRBV5-6	TRBD1	TRBJ2-7	-
TGTGCCAGCAGCCAAGGCTCAGGGATCTACGAGCAGTACTTC	CASSQGSGIYEQYF	TRBV14	-	TRBJ2-7	-
TGCGCCAGCAGCCAAGATCCGTGGGAGGTGGCATATGAGCAGTTCTTC	CASSQDPWEVAYEQFF	TRBV4-1	-	TRBJ2-1	-
TGTGCCAGCGGAGAAGGGTTGTCGGGCTATGGCTACACCTTC	CASGEGLSGYGYTF	TRBV27	-	TRBJ1-2	-
TGTGCCAGCAGCGAGTTAAAGAGCACAGATACGCAGTATTTT	CASSELKSTDTQYF	TRBV9	-	TRBJ2-3	once
TGTGCCAGCAGTTTAATCTCCTACTCAAACACCTACGAGCAGTACTTC	CASSLISYSNTYEQYF	TRBV28	-	TRBJ2-7	-
TGTGCCAGCAGCAAGACTAGGACTTACTTAGACTTCCTCGGGGAGCTGTTTTTT	CASSKTRTYLDFLGELFF	TRBV27	-	TRBJ2-2	-
TGTGCCAGCAGTTACTCGCTAAGCAATCAGCCCCAGCATTTT	CASSYSLSNQPQHF	TRBV10-3	-	TRBJ1-5	-
TGCGCCAGCAGCCAAGATTTTGGGGACACTGAAGCTTTCTTT	CASSQDFGDTEAFF	TRBV4-1	-	TRBJ1-1	-
TGCGCCAGCAGCCAAGGCTCCGCTAGCGGCTCCTACGAGCAGTACTTC	CASSQGSASGSYEQYF	TRBV4-1	TRBD2	TRBJ2-7	-
TGCGCCAGCAGCCAAGGGGGACTAGCGGGAGCAGGAGATACGCAGTATTTT	CASSQGGLAGAGDTQYF	TRBV4-1	TRBD2	TRBJ2-3	-
TGTGCCAGCAGCGAAGACAGGGGCACCTTGAACACTGAAGCTTTCTTT	CASSEDRGTLNTEAFF	TRBV7-2	TRBD1	TRBJ1-1	-
TGTGCCAGCAGCCCCCGGGGGACTAGCGAAAATGAGCAGTTCTTC	CASSPRGTSENEQFF	TRBV9	TRBD2	TRBJ2-1	medium-sized
TGTGCCAGCAGCTTGGGGACCCTTTATTCTGAGCAGTTCTTC	CASSLGTLYSEQFF	TRBV11-2	-	TRBJ2-1	-
TGTGCCACCAGCAGTTCCCATAGGGAAAAACTGTTTTTT	CATSSSHREKLFF	TRBV15	-	TRBJ1-4	-
TGTGCCAGCAGCCGACGGACTGCTAGGGGCACTGAAGCTTTCTTT	CASSRRTARGTEAFF	TRBV7-9	-	TRBJ1-1	-
TGTGCCAGCAGCCCCGGGACAGGGGAGGTAGAGACCCAGTACTTC	CASSPGTGEVETQYF	TRBV28	TRBD1	TRBJ2-5	-
TGCGCCAGCAGCCCCGGGACAGGGTCCTACGAGCAGTACTTC	CASSPGTGSYEQYF	TRBV4-1	TRBD1	TRBJ2-7	-
TGTGCCAGCATCTTCTCCGGGACGCCGCCTTATGGCTACACCTTC	CASIFSGTPPYGYTF	TRBV28	-	TRBJ1-2	-